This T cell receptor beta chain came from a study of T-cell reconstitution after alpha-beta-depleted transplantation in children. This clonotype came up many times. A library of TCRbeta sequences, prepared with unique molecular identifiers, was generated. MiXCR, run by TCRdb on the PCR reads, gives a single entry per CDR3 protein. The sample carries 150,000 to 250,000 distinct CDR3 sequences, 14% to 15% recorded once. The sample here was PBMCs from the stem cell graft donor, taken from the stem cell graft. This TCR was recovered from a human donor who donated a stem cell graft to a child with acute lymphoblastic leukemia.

The CDR3 bases are TGCGCCAGCAGCTTCCAGGGACAGGGCCTCTACGAGCAGTACTTC. This sequence encodes CASSFQGQGLYEQYF. This chain connects TRBV5-1 to TRBJ2-7; 9 positions agree with TRBD1. Germline loops: CDR1 SGHRS, CDR2 YFSETQ. This CDR3 is built from 15 residues. The J segment lost 3 bases and the V segment lost 2 bases, leaving 6 bases of the junction unmatched. Based on the CDR3 plus reference TRBV5-1 and TRBJ2-7, the full variable domain is KAGVTQTPRYLIKTRGQQVTLSCSPISGHRSVSWYQQTPGQGLQFLFEYFSETQRNKGNFPGRFSGRQFSNSRSEMNVSTLELGDSALYLCASSFQGQGLYEQYFGPGTRLTVT.